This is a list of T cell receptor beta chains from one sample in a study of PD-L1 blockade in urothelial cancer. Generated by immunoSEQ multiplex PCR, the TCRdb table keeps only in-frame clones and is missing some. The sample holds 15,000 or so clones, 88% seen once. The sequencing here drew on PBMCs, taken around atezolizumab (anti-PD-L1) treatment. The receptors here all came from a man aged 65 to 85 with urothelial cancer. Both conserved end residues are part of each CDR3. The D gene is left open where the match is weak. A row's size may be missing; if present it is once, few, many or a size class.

TGTGCCAGCAGCCAATGGACAGAGTATTCAGATACGCAGTATTTT	CASSQWTEYSDTQYF	TRBV14	.	TRBJ2-3	.
TGTGCCAGCAGTTTAGCCCTAGTCCCGTCCTACGAGCAGTACTTC	CASSLALVPSYEQYF	TRBV28	.	TRBJ2-7	.
TGTGCCAGCAGTTTATCGGGACTAGCCTCCATTACGCAGTATTTT	CASSLSGLASITQYF	TRBV27	.	TRBJ2-3	TRBD2
TGTGCCAGCAGCCCGGGGAGGGACCTTTATGGCTACACCTTC	CASSPGRDLYGYTF	TRBV7-6	.	TRBJ1-2	.
TGTGCCAGCAGCTTGGGCCAAGCCTCAGGGGACAAAAACATTCAGTACTTC	CASSLGQASGDKNIQYF	TRBV7-2	.	TRBJ2-4	.
TGTGCCAGCTCACCACCGATTCCGGTACAGGGAAGAACTGAAGCTTTCTTT	CASSPPIPVQGRTEAFF	TRBV18	.	TRBJ1-1	.
TGTGCCAGCAGCCACAGGGCCGCTAATTCACCCCTCCACTTT	CASSHRAANSPLHF	TRBV6-4	.	TRBJ1-6	.
TGTGCCTGGAGTGAACCCCCAGGCAGGGGCAGTAATGGCTACACCTTC	CAWSEPPGRGSNGYTF	TRBV30	.	TRBJ1-2	.
TGCAGCGTTCCAGGGGAGAAGAACACTGAAGCTTTCTTT	CSVPGEKNTEAFF	TRBV29-1	.	TRBJ1-1	.
TGTGCAACTGGGGACAGGGACGCTCAGAACACTGAAGCTTTCTTT	CATGDRDAQNTEAFF	TRBV28	few	TRBJ1-1	TRBD1
TGCAGCGTTAAAGCGGGAGCCTACGAGCAGTACTTC	CSVKAGAYEQYF	TRBV29-1	.	TRBJ2-7	TRBD2
TGTGCCAGCACCAATGCGGCGTGGGCCTACGAGCAGTACTTC	CASTNAAWAYEQYF	TRBV5-6	once	TRBJ2-7	.
TGCAGCGTTGGACAGGGGACAGGCGAGCAGTACTTC	CSVGQGTGEQYF	TRBV29-1	.	TRBJ2-7	TRBD1
TGTGCCAGCAATTTGCAGGGGGCCGGTTCACCCCTCCACTTT	CASNLQGAGSPLHF	TRBV6-5	few	TRBJ1-6	TRBD1
TGTGCCAGCAGTTTCAGTTACTCCCCAGGTGGGCCCCAGCATTTT	CASSFSYSPGGPQHF	TRBV28	.	TRBJ1-5	.
TGTGCCAGTACCACAGGGGGGATTAATTCACCCCTCCACTTT	CASTTGGINSPLHF	TRBV19	.	TRBJ1-6	TRBD1
TGTGCCAGCAGCCTCGGGACAGGGGCCCGCAGGGTCTTC	CASSLGTGARRVF	TRBV7-2	.	TRBJ2-1	TRBD1
TGTGCCAGCAGTGCCGGAGGGGGCGCCTACAATGAGCAGTTCTTC	CASSAGGGAYNEQFF	TRBV6-6	few	TRBJ2-1	.
TGTGCCAGCATGGAGGGCGGCAATCAGCCCCAGCATTTT	CASMEGGNQPQHF	TRBV28	.	TRBJ1-5	.
TGTGCCAGCAGTGAAGTAGGGGTGGACATTCAGTACTTC	CASSEVGVDIQYF	TRBV2	.	TRBJ2-4	.
TGTGCCAGCAGCACCTTTGGGACACCCAACACCGGGGAGCTGTTTTTT	CASSTFGTPNTGELFF	TRBV28	.	TRBJ2-2	.
TGTGCCTGGAGTCTCGGACAGGGGGAGAAACCCCAGCATTTT	CAWSLGQGEKPQHF	TRBV30	few	TRBJ1-5	TRBD1
TGTGCCAGCAGCCTGGGGGGCGGGAGGAAGGAAAAACTGTTTTTT	CASSLGGGRKEKLFF	TRBV28	.	TRBJ1-4	.
TGTGCCAGCTCACCCCCCGTCGTGGGGGGACAGTACTTC	CASSPPVVGGQYF	TRBV18	.	TRBJ2-5	.
TGTGCCAGCGGCGCACTTGGAGGGGCCCGCCTCAGTCCTGAAGCTTTCTTT	CASGALGGARLSPEAFF	TRBV7-9	.	TRBJ1-1	.
TGTGCCTGGACCTCCCTTCGTGAGGCTAGAGGGCAGTTCTTC	CAWTSLREARGQFF	TRBV30	.	TRBJ2-1	.
TGTGCCAGCAGCTTTTCTGGGGCTTTATACGAGCAGTACTTC	CASSFSGALYEQYF	TRBV7-9	medium-sized	TRBJ2-7	.
TGTGCCAGCAGCCCTTTCGGGGAAAGAGGACCTGCAACTAATGAAAAACTGTTTTTT	CASSPFGERGPATNEKLFF	TRBV7-6	.	TRBJ1-4	.
TGCGCCAGCTTCGAGGCCCACTACGAGCAGTACTTC	CASFEAHYEQYF	TRBV5-1	.	TRBJ2-7	.
TGTGCCAGCAGCTTAGGTGGGGGCACGGGCGAAAAACTGTTTTTT	CASSLGGGTGEKLFF	TRBV11-2	.	TRBJ1-4	.
TGTGCCAGTAGTACCCCATCCGGGACACCCTATGGCTACACCTTC	CASSTPSGTPYGYTF	TRBV19	.	TRBJ1-2	.
TGTGCCAGCAGTTTTATGTTCGGGACAGGGTCCGAAAAACTGTTTTTT	CASSFMFGTGSEKLFF	TRBV27	.	TRBJ1-4	TRBD1
TGTGCCAGCAGCTTAGGTGGCAGGGTGGAGACCCAGTACTTC	CASSLGGRVETQYF	TRBV7-2	.	TRBJ2-5	.
TGTGCCAGCAGCTTAGTAAGAGGGGTCACAGGGGACAATCAGCCCCAGCATTTT	CASSLVRGVTGDNQPQHF	TRBV7-2	.	TRBJ1-5	TRBD1
TGTGCCAGCTCACCACCTGGCAGGGTTGGCAATGAGCAGTTCTTC	CASSPPGRVGNEQFF	TRBV18	.	TRBJ2-1	.
TGTGCCAGCAGCTTGGGAGGCGATAGCAATCAGCCCCAGCATTTT	CASSLGGDSNQPQHF	TRBV5-6	.	TRBJ1-5	.
TGTGCCAGCAGTTCGACAGTGATGAACACTGAAGCTTTCTTT	CASSSTVMNTEAFF	TRBV28	once	TRBJ1-1	.
TGTGCCAGCAGCTTGAATACAGGGTCCGGAAACACCATATATTTT	CASSLNTGSGNTIYF	TRBV5-4	.	TRBJ1-3	.
TGTGCCAGCAGTGAAGCGACAGGGTTGGGTATTACTTCACCCCTCCACTTT	CASSEATGLGITSPLHF	TRBV2	.	TRBJ1-6	TRBD1
TGTGCCAGCAGTTTAAGTAGGGGGGGCGCACGGGACGAGCAGTTCTTC	CASSLSRGGARDEQFF	TRBV27	.	TRBJ2-1	.
TGTGCCATCCTGTCCCAGGGTGGGAACTATGGCTACACCTTC	CAILSQGGNYGYTF	TRBV10-3	.	TRBJ1-2	.
TGCGCCAGCAGCCCGGGACAGGCTGGAAGATCACCCCTCCACTTT	CASSPGQAGRSPLHF	TRBV5-1	few	TRBJ1-6	TRBD1
TGTGCCAGCAGCGCCTTGGGGGGATGGTTGAGCGAGCAGTACTTC	CASSALGGWLSEQYF	TRBV6-5	.	TRBJ2-7	.
TGCAGTGCCAGGGCCCCCACTGAAGCTTTCTTT	CSARAPTEAFF	TRBV20-1	medium-sized	TRBJ1-1	.
TGTGCCAGCAGTTACACAGCTGGGAATCAGCCCCAGCATTTT	CASSYTAGNQPQHF	TRBV6-6	.	TRBJ1-5	.
TGCAGCGTCCGGGACAGCTACCAAGAGACCCAGTACTTC	CSVRDSYQETQYF	TRBV29-1	.	TRBJ2-5	TRBD1
TGTGCCAGCAGTGGAGCCAGGGGCCTGATCAATGAGCAGTTCTTC	CASSGARGLINEQFF	TRBV2	.	TRBJ2-1	.
TGTGCCAGTAGTATGGGGGCCACCGTTTATTCCAAAAACATTCAGTACTTC	CASSMGATVYSKNIQYF	TRBV19	.	TRBJ2-4	.
TGTGCCAGCAGTGAGGGGACAGCTAACACTGAAGCTTTCTTT	CASSEGTANTEAFF	TRBV6-4	few	TRBJ1-1	TRBD1
TGCGCCAGCAGCGGGGACAGGGCTAACGAAAAACTGTTTTTT	CASSGDRANEKLFF	TRBV5-1	.	TRBJ1-4	TRBD1
TGTGCCTGGAGTGTAGTCTCCGGAGGGGGCTACACCTTC	CAWSVVSGGGYTF	TRBV30	.	TRBJ1-2	.
TGCAGCGTTGCTAGTTCAGGGGCGAGGACTGAAGCTTTCTTT	CSVASSGARTEAFF	TRBV29-1	.	TRBJ1-1	.
TGCGCCAGCAGCTCCGGGCAGGGCATTTACTACGAGCAGTACTTC	CASSSGQGIYYEQYF	TRBV5-1	.	TRBJ2-7	.
TGTGCCAGCAGTTATGGAGGGGTGGGTCAGCCCCAGCATTTT	CASSYGGVGQPQHF	TRBV6-5	.	TRBJ1-5	.
TGTGCCGGGGACAGCTTAAAAACCGGGGAGCTGTTTTTT	CAGDSLKTGELFF	TRBV6-6	once	TRBJ2-2	TRBD1
TGTGCCAGCAGCTTAGAATCGGGGGGGCGAGCTTTCTTT	CASSLESGGRAFF	TRBV7-6	.	TRBJ1-1	.
TGCGCCAGCAACACAGGGCCCCTGAACACTGAAGCTTTCTTT	CASNTGPLNTEAFF	TRBV5-1	.	TRBJ1-1	.
TGTGCCAGCAGTGTGAGAGCGGACAGCTACTATGGCTACACCTTC	CASSVRADSYYGYTF	TRBV6-6	.	TRBJ1-2	.
TGCGCCAGCAGCCTTACAGGGACTAGGGAGGAAAAACTGTTTTTT	CASSLTGTREEKLFF	TRBV5-1	once	TRBJ1-4	.